The clone carrying this TCR beta chain was counted ten times or more. The sample is drawn from a study of human T cells and chemical hapten exposure. Using its own MiXCR run on the RACE reads, TCRdb lists one record per CDR3 protein. The sample records nearly 350,000 distinct CDR3 sequences, 5.5% to 8% being singletons. This sample's time point: patch test 1, 2 weeks after DPC sensitization. Treatment given: therapeutic diphenylcyclopropenone sensitization with weekly scalp DPC. From germline, CDR1 is MNHEY and CDR2 SVGEGT. The V end was cut by 4 bases, the J end by 2 bases, with 12 bases between. The CDR3 runs to 16 residues.

V is TRBV6-2 or TRBV6-3 and J is TRBJ2-6; tentatively, D is TRBD1 (6 bases). Here the sequenced sample was whole blood, taken in connection with sensitization to the hapten diphenylcyclopropenone (DPC). This receptor was taken from a woman aged 18 to 35 with alopecia areata. Some clones in this sample may be carry-over from other donors' samples. Written as DNA, the CDR3 is TGTGCCAGCAGTTTTTTACAGGGAACTGGGGCCAACGTCCTGACTTTC. It codes for CASSFLQGTGANVLTF.